A selection of T cell receptor beta chains follows, all from one sample in a study of T-cell memory formation after mild COVID-19. From the 5' RACE reads, TCRdb called clonotypes with MiXCR, one entry per CDR3 protein. The sample lists roughly 450,000 distinct CDR3 sequences, roughly 18% occurring once. The sample consisted of PBMCs or a T cell subset sorted from them (not recorded which). Source of these receptors: an adult woman who had mild COVID-19 (a few samples of this study predate the infection). Cell type and time point are not known. Both conserved end residues are part of each CDR3.

>15|TRBJ1-1|TRBV6-2/TRBV6-3
CASQTGDRGGTEAFF
>15|TRBJ1-3|TRBV4-1
CASSQEGLGGNTIYF
>15|TRBJ2-1|TRBV7-3
CASSPRTGASNEQFF
>15|TRBJ1-1|TRBV18
CASSPQPGGNTEAFF
>16|TRBJ1-4|TRBV12-3/TRBV12-4
CASSLGTGVTNEKLFF
>15|TRBJ2-1|TRBV7-3
CASSLTGERGNEQFF
>14|TRBJ2-1|TRBV7-9
CASSLSLAANEQFF
>15|TRBJ1-3|TRBV5-6
CASSPDIFSGNTIYF
>15|TRBJ2-3|TRBV20-1
CSAIISPGNTDTQYF
>15|TRBJ1-1|TRBV9
CASSATIQGDTEAFF
>14|TRBJ1-2|TRBV15
CATRPGTGFYGYTF
>15|TRBJ1-1|TRBV6-1
CASSEAETGGYEAFF
>15|TRBJ1-6|TRBV5-6
CASSIAGTGDSPLHF
>14|TRBJ2-2|TRBV3-1
CASSQGLESRELFF
>12|TRBJ2-3|TRBV7-9
CAILSSTDTQYF
>14|TRBJ1-1|TRBV5-1
CASSSQGAGAEAFF
>15|TRBJ1-2|TRBV29-1
CSVEGDRSLGYGYTF
>13|TRBJ2-5|TRBV24-1
CATASGLGETQYF
>15|TRBJ1-1|TRBV9
CASSVVATANTEAFF
>15|TRBJ2-2|TRBV4-1
CASSSTSTVTGELFF
>11|TRBJ1-1|TRBV5-6
CASSQRTEAFF
>14|TRBJ2-5|TRBV19
CASRTSGGQETQYF
>14|TRBJ1-2|TRBV12-3/TRBV12-4
CASSARQGTFGYTF
>16|TRBJ2-7|TRBV20-1
CSARDWKTSGFDEQYF
>14|TRBJ2-1|TRBV20-1
CSPYHFSGGHEQFF
>15|TRBJ1-1|TRBV6-5
CASSVGRPMNTEAFF
>14|TRBJ1-5|TRBV6-5
CATIIGTGNQPQHF
>15|TRBJ2-3|TRBV7-2
CASSLAQGGRSTQYF
>15|TRBJ2-1|TRBV24-1
CATSESQSSYNEQFF
>15|TRBJ2-3|TRBV4-3
CASSQDYFATDTQYF
>13|TRBJ2-1|TRBV30
CAGQGLGYNEQFF
>14|TRBJ2-1|TRBV29-1
CSVSSGDSYNEQFF
>14|TRBJ2-1|TRBV20-1
CSAKTGGAFNEQFF
>13|TRBJ1-2|TRBV12-3/TRBV12-4
CASSQTLGYGYTF
>15|TRBJ2-1|TRBV9
CASSPRGRVTDEQFF
>11|TRBJ1-1|TRBV12-3/TRBV12-4
CASSFSAEAFF
>13|TRBJ1-2|TRBV4-1
CASSSDLRDGYTF
>19|TRBJ2-2|TRBV2
CASRGQLGASGHNTGELFF
>15|TRBJ2-7|TRBV10-3
CAISESLGSSYEQYF
>17|TRBJ1-1|TRBV7-8
CASSLMWASWRGDEAFF
>14|TRBJ2-5|TRBV7-2
CASSLALGQATQYF
>13|TRBJ2-7|TRBV29-1
CSVESGSSYEQYF
>15|TRBJ1-2|TRBV7-9
CASSLGLQTNYGYTF
>16|TRBJ2-2|TRBV24-1
CATSGQTSGGTGELFF
>19|TRBJ1-5|TRBV6-2/TRBV6-3
CASSYSPPRDGHSNQPQHF
>16|TRBJ2-3|TRBV4-3
CASSQDLPHSTDTQYF
>16|TRBJ1-1|TRBV3-1
CASSQGNQRGNTEAFF
>11|TRBJ1-1|TRBV20-1
CSARVYTEAFF
>16|TRBJ2-1|TRBV7-8
CASSPKRVGSYNEQFF
>11|TRBJ1-1|TRBV6-5
CASSSSTRAFF
>14|TRBJ1-6|TRBV7-3
CASSLTMGSSPLHF
>18|TRBJ2-5|TRBV7-2
CASSLVAFAGVGAETQYF
>15|TRBJ2-1|TRBV6-2/TRBV6-3
CASSLAGWETILQFF
>18|TRBJ2-3|TRBV5-1
CASSLDETSLRFIDTQYF
>14|TRBJ1-2|TRBV27
CASSLGTGGYGYTF
>15|TRBJ2-3|TRBV4-1
CASSQRTRGTDTQYF
>14|TRBJ1-1|TRBV14
CASSPGQKNTEAFF
>16|TRBJ1-1|TRBV29-1
CSVAKGGGGKRGEAFF
>14|TRBJ2-5|TRBV18
CASSPGLGPETQYF
>12|TRBJ2-7|TRBV5-4
CASSLDVGTGQF